One and the same sample provided the 7 T cell receptor beta chains below, sequenced in a study of technical replicates of blood from several donors. Clones were sequenced by immunoSEQ multiplex PCR, and TCRdb holds only the in-frame ones, with some missing. Of roughly 80,000 clones listed, approximately 91% are singletons. The specimen sequenced was T cells isolated from PBMCs. Receptors originate from a human donor in good health.

The rearrangement links TRBV13 to TRBJ2-2, with a weak D call TRBD1 (6 bases). V lost 5 bases to trimming and J lost 5 bases, with 12 bases between them. The CDR3 is 14 residues long. Germline V lookup: CDR1 PRHDT, CDR2 FYEKMQ (reference sequence). The CDR3 is CASSRGHPTGELFF. CDR3 DNA: TGTGCCAGCAGCAGGGGACACCCTACCGGGGAGCTGTTTTTT.

The genes are TRBV6-1 and TRBJ2-5; perhaps TRBD1 as D (6 bases). Germline V gene data show CDR1 as MNHNS and CDR2 as SASEGT. The CDR3 sequence is 13 residues long. Trimming removed 6 bases from V and 4 bases from J, with 12 bases in between. The DNA for the CDR3 is TGTGCCAGCAGGGACAGCGGATTAGAGACCCAGTACTTC. This encodes CASRDSGLETQYF.

This clone was counted a single time. The chain links TRBV29-1 to TRBJ2-7, with 8 positions matching TRBD1. This CDR3 region has 14 residues. CDR1 and CDR2 (germline): SQVTM, ANQGSEA. V trimming: 2 bases; J trimming: 2 bases; junction bases outside the gene matches: 5. CDR3 sequence (DNA): TGCAGCGTTGAAACCCGGGACAGGCCCTACGAGCAGTACTTC. Translated: CSVETRDRPYEQYF.

The V gene is TRBV4-3, the J gene TRBJ2-1; 7 bases align to TRBD1. Germline V gene lookup returns CDR1 LGHNA and CDR2 YSLEER. Trimming cost V 0 bases and J 3 bases; bases outside gene matches: 2. This CDR3 has 15 residues. CDR3 region: CASSQEGTVYNEQFF. The CDR3 region has the DNA TGCGCCAGCAGCCAAGAAGGGACAGTCTACAATGAGCAGTTCTTC.

The rearrangement joins TRBV13 to TRBJ2-3; tentative D call: TRBD2 (7 bases). V was pared by 2 bases and J by 3 bases, with 15 bases between. CDR3 length: 16 residues. CDR1 is PRHDT, CDR2 FYEKMQ, per germline (reference sequence). CDR3: CASSLSRAGATDTQYF. The CDR3 DNA sequence: TGTGCCAGCAGCTTATCCCGTGCGGGGGCTACAGATACGCAGTATTTT. Filled out from reference TRBV13 and TRBJ2-3, the complete variable domain reads AAGVIQSPRHLIKEKRETATLKCYPIPRHDTVYWYQQGPGQDPQFLISFYEKMQSDKGSIPDRFSAQQFSDYHSELNMSSLELGDSALYFCASSLSRAGATDTQYFGPGTRLTVL.

The chain carries TRBV11-3 and TRBJ2-7; D unclear. Trimming cost V 1 base and J 2 bases, with 6 bases left between them. The CDR3 totals 13 residues. The germline gives CDR1 SGHNT, CDR2 YENEEA. The CDR3 DNA follows: TGTGCCAGCAGCTTAGCCCCAACCTACGAGCAGTACTTC. It specifies CASSLAPTYEQYF.

V gene TRBV11-2 combines with J gene TRBJ1-2; a possible D gene is TRBD1 (5 bases). Germline assignment: CDR1 SGHAT and CDR2 FQNNGV. Trimming removed 1 base at V and 7 bases at J, with 10 bases between. The CDR3 runs 13 residues. As DNA, the CDR3 is TGTGCCAGCAGCTTAGGACAGCCGGCTGGCTACACCTTC. Translation gives CASSLGQPAGYTF.